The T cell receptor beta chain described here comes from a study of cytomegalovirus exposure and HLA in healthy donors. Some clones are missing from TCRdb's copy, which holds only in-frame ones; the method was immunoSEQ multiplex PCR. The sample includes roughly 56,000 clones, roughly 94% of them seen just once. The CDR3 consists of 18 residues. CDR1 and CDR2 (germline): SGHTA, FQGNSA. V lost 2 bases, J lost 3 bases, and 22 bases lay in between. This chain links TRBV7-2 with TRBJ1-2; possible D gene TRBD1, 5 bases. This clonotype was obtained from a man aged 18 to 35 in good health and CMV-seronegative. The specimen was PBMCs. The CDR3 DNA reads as TGTGCCAGCAGCTTAAATCAGGGTCTGGGGCCCCCATACTATGGCTACACCTTC. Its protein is CASSLNQGLGPPYYGYTF.